This TCR beta chain was sequenced for a study of Tregs in tolerant kidney transplant recipients. Study summary: Mixed chimerism was transient after nonmyeloablative marrow transplants from related graft donors.

The protocol was immunoSEQ multiplex PCR, while the TCRdb copy is restricted to in-frame clones and leaves out a portion. Its clone listing holds 50,000 or so clones. CD4+CD25+CD127- Tregs, CD4+CD25- non-Tregs, CD4 and CD8 cells were sorted. Turning to this clone: What it binds is not known. Coverage ceases 3 residues before the CDR3 finishes, and the germline J gene fills in the end.

General study results and limits: No direct test of biological reproducibility was done here.

Germline lookup yields CDR1 SGHRS and CDR2 YFSETQ. The CDR3 spans 14 residues. V was cut by 0 bases and J by 4 bases, with 10 bases left in between. The sample consisted of CD4+ T cells from blood, taken before the transplant. The clonotype was recovered from a human donor who received a combined kidney and bone marrow transplant. This sequence joins TRBV5-1 and TRBJ2-5; D is undetermined. CDR3 bases read: TGCGCCAGCAGCTTGGAGAGGCGGAGAGAGACC. It is translated as CASSLERRRET. In full, the CDR3 reads CASSLERRRETQYF.